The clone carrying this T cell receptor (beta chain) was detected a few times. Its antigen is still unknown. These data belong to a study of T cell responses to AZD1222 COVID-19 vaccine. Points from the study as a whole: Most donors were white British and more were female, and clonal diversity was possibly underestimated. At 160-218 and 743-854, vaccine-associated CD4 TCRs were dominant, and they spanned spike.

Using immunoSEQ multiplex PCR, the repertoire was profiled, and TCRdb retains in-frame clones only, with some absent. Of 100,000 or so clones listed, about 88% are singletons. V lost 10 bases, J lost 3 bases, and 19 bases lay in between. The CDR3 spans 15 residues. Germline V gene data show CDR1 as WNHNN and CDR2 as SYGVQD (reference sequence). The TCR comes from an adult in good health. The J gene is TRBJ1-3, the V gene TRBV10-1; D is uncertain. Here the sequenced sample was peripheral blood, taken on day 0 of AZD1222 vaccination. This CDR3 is CAIRPNPRNGNTIYF. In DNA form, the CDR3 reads TGCGCCATTCGACCGAACCCCAGGAATGGAAACACCATATATTTT.